These 26 T cell receptor beta chains share one sample of origin, sequenced in a study of blood T cell repertoires in COVID-19. Measured with immunoSEQ multiplex PCR; TCRdb has only the in-frame clones, and not every one. The repertoire holds approximately 77,000 clones, with 70% to 90% as singletons. Material for sequencing was peripheral blood. All receptors come from a man aged 50-60 years with active COVID-19.

The chain joins TRBV12-3 or TRBV12-4 to TRBJ2-2; possibly TRBD2 for D (5 bases). The germline V and J ends were trimmed by 6 bases and 5 bases, with 10 bases remaining between them. CDR3 size: 13 residues. This CDR3 is CASRTRGTGELFF. The CDR3 DNA is TGTGCCAGCAGAACAAGAGGGACCGGGGAGCTGTTTTTT.

V usage is TRBV11-2 and J usage is TRBJ2-3, with 10 positions matching TRBD1. The CDR3 spans 15 residues. V lost 5 bases to trimming and J lost 3 bases; unmatched junction nucleotides: 5. Germline CDR1 SGHAT, CDR2 FQNNGV. The CDR3 spells CASSPRQGATDTQYF. DNA for the CDR3: TGTGCCAGCAGCCCGCGACAGGGGGCAACAGATACGCAGTATTTT.

The chain carries TRBV6-4 and TRBJ2-2; possible D gene TRBD1, 6 bases. The V gene's germline CDR1 is MRHNA and CDR2 SNTAGT. The CDR3 consists of 15 residues. V was shortened by 7 bases and J by 4 bases, with 16 bases between the two germline ends. The CDR3 sequence: CASKALGQSTGELFF. The CDR3 bases are TGTGCCAGCAAGGCCCTTGGACAGTCCACCGGGGAGCTGTTTTTT.

The genes are TRBV6-6 and TRBJ1-5; 7 bases are shared with TRBD1. Looked up from germline, CDR1 is MNHNY and CDR2 is SVGAGI (reference sequence). The CDR3 has 13 residues. Losses at the gene ends were 6 bases for V and 7 bases for J; bases not matched to a gene: 6. CDR3 nucleotides: TGTGCCAGCAGAAACAGGGGAGGCCAGCCCCAGCATTTT. Amino acid sequence: CASRNRGGQPQHF.

The chain uses TRBV11-2 and TRBJ1-4, with a weak D call TRBD1 (5 bases). The CDR3 is made up of 13 amino acids. CDR1 and CDR2 (germline): SGHAT, FQNNGV. Trimming removed 0 bases at V and 8 bases at J, with 7 bases between. This chain's CDR3 is CASSLDPGEKLFF. CDR3 DNA: TGTGCCAGCAGCTTAGATCCAGGGGAAAAACTGTTTTTT.

This clone was seen just once. J is TRBJ1-2 and V is TRBV6-2 or TRBV6-3; D is unclear. Trimming cost V 7 bases and J 4 bases, with 16 bases left between them. The CDR3 is made up of 14 amino acids. Germline CDR1 MNHEY, CDR2 SVGEGT. The CDR3 coding sequence is TGTGCCAGCACCCCGAAGACTCCCCCCTATGGCTACACCTTC. Its translation: CASTPKTPPYGYTF.

This chain joins TRBV5-1 and TRBJ2-5, with TRBD2 identical over 7 bases. The CDR3 has 14 amino acids. J gave up 4 bases and V 4 bases, and 7 bases lay outside the gene matches. The germline V gene encodes CDR1 SGHRS and CDR2 YFSETQ. CDR3: CASSPTGLVETQYF. CDR3 nucleotide sequence: TGCGCCAGCAGCCCGACTGGACTAGTAGAGACCCAGTACTTC.

The chain is built from TRBV4-3 and TRBJ2-1, with 7 nucleotides matching TRBD2. Germline V CDR1 and CDR2: LGHNA, YSLEER. The CDR3 loop spans 14 amino acids. Trimming at V came to 1 base and at J to 9 bases, leaving 6 bases not matched to a gene. In nucleotides, the CDR3 is TGCGCCAGCAGCCAAGCCCCGACTAGCCGTGAGCAGTTCTTC. Its translation: CASSQAPTSREQFF.

This sequence joins TRBV5-6 and TRBJ2-2; D might be TRBD1 (6 bases). Trimming stripped 1 base from V and 4 bases from J, with 14 bases between. The CDR3 runs to 16 residues. Germline V lookup: CDR1 SGHDT, CDR2 YYEEEE. The CDR3 nucleotides are TGTGCCAGCAGCTTGCAGGGGCAGTTGGTCACCGGGGAGCTGTTTTTT. Translated: CASSLQGQLVTGELFF. The full variable domain, its missing parts supplied by reference TRBV5-6 and TRBJ2-2, is DAGVTQSPTHLIKTRGQQVTLRCSPKSGHDTVSWYQQALGQGPQFIFQYYEEEERQRGNFPDRFSGHQFPNYSSELNVNALLLGDSALYLCASSLQGQLVTGELFFGEGSRLTVL.

The rearrangement joins TRBV27 to TRBJ1-6; 8 nucleotides match TRBD1. CDR3 length equals 14 residues. The V gene's germline CDR1 is MNHEY and CDR2 SMNVEV (reference sequence). The ends lost 5 bases at V and 10 bases at J; junction bases unmatched: 7. Written as DNA, the CDR3 is TGTGCCAGCAGTGCCCGGGACAGGCGCTCACCCCTCCACTTT. Protein: CASSARDRRSPLHF.

This chain joins TRBV5-4 and TRBJ2-5; 12 nucleotides line up with TRBD1. The CDR3 loop spans 16 amino acids. The V and J ends lost 0 bases and 6 bases, in that order; junction bases with no gene match: 6. Germline loops: CDR1 SGHNT, CDR2 YYREEE (reference sequence). The CDR3 sequence: CASSLGGQGAPKTQYF. The CDR3 coding sequence is TGTGCCAGCAGCTTGGGGGGACAGGGGGCGCCGAAGACCCAGTACTTC.

This sequence joins TRBV5-4 and TRBJ1-2; 9 nucleotides match TRBD1. This CDR3 has 15 amino acids. V shed 2 bases and J 6 bases; nucleotides not matched to a gene: 8. CDR1 and CDR2 (germline): SGHNT, YYREEE (reference sequence). For the CDR3, the DNA is TGTGCCAGCAGCTTACCCCACAGGGGGCAAAATGGCTACACCTTC. It yields the protein CASSLPHRGQNGYTF.

The rearrangement links TRBV7-3 to TRBJ2-3; 7 bases agree with TRBD1. Germline assignment: CDR1 SGHTA and CDR2 FQGTGA. V trimming: 5 bases; J trimming: 2 bases; junction bases outside the gene matches: 7. This CDR3 has 15 residues. CDR3 nucleotides: TGTGCCAGCAGCGACCCGGGACAGCCCACAGATACGCAGTATTTT. Its translation is CASSDPGQPTDTQYF.

V gene TRBV29-1 combines with J gene TRBJ2-2; 10 bases map to TRBD2. Germline CDR1 and CDR2: SQVTM and ANQGSEA. The CDR3 length is 18 residues. V shed 6 bases and J 7 bases; nucleotides not matched to a gene: 20. Here the CDR3 reads CSVSPSGSSGRDGGELFF. The CDR3 DNA sequence: TGCAGCGTATCCCCCTCGGGTTCGAGCGGGAGGGATGGCGGGGAGCTGTTTTTT.

In its sample, this clone was seen a few times. The V call is TRBV11-2, the J call TRBJ1-1; D possibly corresponds to TRBD1 (6 bases). The germline V and J ends were trimmed by 5 bases and 1 base, with 8 bases remaining between them. Germline V CDR1 and CDR2: SGHAT, FQNNGV. The CDR3 covers 13 residues. In nucleotides, the CDR3 is TGTGCCAGCAGCGCGACAGGGAACACTGAAGCTTTCTTT. This sequence encodes CASSATGNTEAFF.

This clone was seen a single time. The V call is TRBV10-1, the J call TRBJ1-1; no definite D call. CDR3 length: 15 amino acids. The germline V gene encodes CDR1 WNHNN and CDR2 SYGVQD (reference sequence). The V end lost 2 bases, the J end lost 0 bases, and 10 bases lay between the germline ends. CDR3 in DNA: TGCGCCAGCAGTGAGCAGGAAACCATGAACACTGAAGCTTTCTTT. This encodes CASSEQETMNTEAFF.

The chain's CDR3 is CASSSLQLQNTEAFF. DNA for the CDR3: TGTGCCAGCTCAAGCCTACAGCTCCAGAACACTGAAGCTTTCTTT. V is TRBV25-1 and J is TRBJ1-1; unclear D gene. The V end lost 8 bases, the J end lost 1 base, and 17 bases lay between the germline ends. This CDR3 comprises 15 residues. Germline CDR1 and CDR2: MGHDK and SYGVNS. Drawing the rest from reference TRBV25-1 and TRBJ1-1, the complete variable domain is EADIYQTPRYLVIGTGKKITLECSQTMGHDKMYWYQQDPGMELHLIHYSYGVNSTEKGDLSSESTVSRIRTEHFPLTLESARPSHTSQYLCASSSLQLQNTEAFFGQGTRLTVV.

The chain links TRBV5-1 to TRBJ2-1; D is perhaps TRBD2 (5 bases). The CDR3 is 13 residues long. V gave up 5 bases and J gave up 4 bases, with 10 bases separating them. Germline V gene data show CDR1 as SGHRS and CDR2 as YFSETQ. The CDR3 sequence is CASSGGEYNEQFF. The CDR3 DNA reads TGCGCCAGCAGTGGAGGAGAGTACAATGAGCAGTTCTTC. Full variable domain (missing parts from reference TRBV5-1 and TRBJ2-1): KAGVTQTPRYLIKTRGQQVTLSCSPISGHRSVSWYQQTPGQGLQFLFEYFSETQRNKGNFPGRFSGRQFSNSRSEMNVSTLELGDSALYLCASSGGEYNEQFFGPGTRLTVL.

The V gene is TRBV7-3, the J gene TRBJ1-1; no clear D. V lost 2 bases and J lost 1, with 8 bases in between. The CDR3 spans 14 residues. The germline V gene has CDR1 SGHTA and CDR2 FQGTGA. CDR3 sequence: CASSLFGENTEAFF. The DNA for the CDR3 is TGTGCCAGCAGCTTATTCGGAGAGAACACTGAAGCTTTCTTT.

This clone was found once. The rearrangement uses TRBV19 and TRBJ2-5, with TRBD2 matching 9 bases. V trimming: 5 bases; J trimming: 1 base; junction bases outside the gene matches: 14. This CDR3 is 18 amino acids long. In germline, CDR1 is LNHDA, CDR2 SQIVND (reference sequence). The CDR3 DNA follows: TGTGCCAGTAGTCCCCCGCGAGCGGGGGGCAGCGGCCAAGAGACCCAGTACTTC. Translated: CASSPPRAGGSGQETQYF.

The J gene is TRBJ2-3, the V gene TRBV11-2; perhaps TRBD2 as D (5 bases). CDR3 length: 11 residues. CDR1 is SGHAT, CDR2 FQNNGV, per germline. V was clipped by 5 bases and J by 6 bases, with 6 bases between them. CDR3 residues: CASSKRDTQYF. The CDR3 nucleotides are TGTGCCAGCAGCAAGCGGGATACGCAGTATTTT.

This chain joins TRBV19 and TRBJ2-1; D unclear. The germline V and J ends were trimmed by 6 bases and 7 bases, with 25 bases remaining between them. Germline assignment: CDR1 LNHDA and CDR2 SQIVND (reference sequence). The CDR3 length is 17 residues. This CDR3 reads CASSLFKELRLRNEQFF. CDR3 nucleotide sequence: TGTGCCAGTAGCCTTTTCAAGGAGCTGCGGTTAAGGAATGAGCAGTTCTTC.

This clone has a single count. This chain connects TRBV7-9 to TRBJ1-2, with 7 bases lining up with TRBD1. V lost 5 bases, J lost 2 bases, and 5 bases stayed unmatched. In germline, CDR1 is SEHNR, CDR2 FQNEAQ (reference sequence). The CDR3 runs to 14 residues. CDR3 residues: CASSSQGGNYGYTF. The CDR3 nucleotides are TGTGCCAGCAGCAGTCAGGGGGGCAACTATGGCTACACCTTC.

This chain links TRBV9 with TRBJ1-1, with 11 bases fitting TRBD1. Germline-derived CDR1 and CDR2 are SGDLS and YYNGEE. V was pared by 3 bases and J by 4 bases, with 8 bases of the junction left unmatched. This CDR3 contains 16 residues. The CDR3 is CASSAHDGTGGTEAFF. The CDR3 coding sequence is TGTGCCAGCAGCGCACACGACGGGACAGGGGGCACTGAAGCTTTCTTT.

This chain connects TRBV4-1 to TRBJ1-6, with D possibly matching TRBD1 (5 bases). Germline V gives CDR1 MGHRA, CDR2 YSYEKL. V shed 5 bases and J shed 3 bases, with 14 bases lying between them. The CDR3 totals 16 residues. Here the CDR3 DNA reads TGCGCCAGCAGCAACCCCGCACAGGACTATAATTCACCCCTCCACTTT. Protein: CASSNPAQDYNSPLHF.

This chain links TRBV10-3 with TRBJ2-1; D possibly corresponds to TRBD1 (6 bases). The V and J ends lost 5 bases and 2 bases respectively, with 13 bases between them. Per germline, CDR1 ENHRY and CDR2 SYGVKD. The CDR3 is 15 amino acids. The CDR3 bases are TGTGCCATCAGTTCCCCGACAGGTCCCTACAATGAGCAGTTCTTC. Protein sequence: CAISSPTGPYNEQFF.